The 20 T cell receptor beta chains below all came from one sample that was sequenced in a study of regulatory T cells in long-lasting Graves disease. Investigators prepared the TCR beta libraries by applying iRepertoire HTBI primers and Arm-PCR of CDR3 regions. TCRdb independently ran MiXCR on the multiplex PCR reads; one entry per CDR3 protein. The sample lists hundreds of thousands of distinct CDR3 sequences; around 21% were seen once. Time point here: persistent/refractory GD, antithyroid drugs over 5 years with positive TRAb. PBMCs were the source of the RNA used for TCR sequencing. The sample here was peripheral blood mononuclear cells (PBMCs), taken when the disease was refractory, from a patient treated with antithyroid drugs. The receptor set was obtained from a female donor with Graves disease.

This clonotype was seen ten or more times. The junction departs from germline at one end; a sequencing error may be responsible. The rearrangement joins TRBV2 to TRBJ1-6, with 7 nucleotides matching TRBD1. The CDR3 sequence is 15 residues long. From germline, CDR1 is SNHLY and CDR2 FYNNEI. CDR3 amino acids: CASREGGGHNSPLHF. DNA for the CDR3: TGTGCCAGCAGAGAAGGGGGCGGGCATAATTCACCCCTCCACTTT.

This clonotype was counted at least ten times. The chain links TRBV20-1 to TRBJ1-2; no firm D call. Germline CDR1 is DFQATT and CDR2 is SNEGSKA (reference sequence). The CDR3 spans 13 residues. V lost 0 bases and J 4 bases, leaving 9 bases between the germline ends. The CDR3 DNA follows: TGCAGTGCTAGAGATCGACAACCCTATGGCTACACCTTC. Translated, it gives CSARDRQPYGYTF.

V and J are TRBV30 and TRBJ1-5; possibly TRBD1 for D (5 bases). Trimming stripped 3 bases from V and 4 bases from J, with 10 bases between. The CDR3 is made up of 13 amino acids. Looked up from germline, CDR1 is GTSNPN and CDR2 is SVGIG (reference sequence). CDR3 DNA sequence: TGTGCCTGGAGCGAAACAGGAAATCAGCCCCAGCATTTT. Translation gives CAWSETGNQPQHF.

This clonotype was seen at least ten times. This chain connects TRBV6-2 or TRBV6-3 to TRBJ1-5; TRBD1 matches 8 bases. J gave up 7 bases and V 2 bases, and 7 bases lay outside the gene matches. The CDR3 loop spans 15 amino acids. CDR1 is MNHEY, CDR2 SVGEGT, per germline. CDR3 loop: CASSYAGGKGQPQHF. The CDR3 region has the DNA TGTGCCAGCAGTTACGCAGGGGGCAAAGGACAGCCCCAGCATTTT.

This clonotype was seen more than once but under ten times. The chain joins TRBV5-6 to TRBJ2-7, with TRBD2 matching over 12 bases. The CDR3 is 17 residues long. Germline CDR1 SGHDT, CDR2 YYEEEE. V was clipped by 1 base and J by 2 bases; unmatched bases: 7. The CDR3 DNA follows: TGTGCCAGCAGCTTGCCCCTCGGACTAGCGGGGACCTACGAGCAGTACTTC. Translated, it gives CASSLPLGLAGTYEQYF.

The CDR3 loop reads CASSEAPVGWGETQYF. As DNA, the CDR3 is TGTGCCAGCAGTGAAGCGCCAGTCGGGTGGGGAGAGACCCAGTACTTC. The chain uses TRBV6-1 and TRBJ2-5; no clear D gene. The germline V gene has CDR1 MNHNS and CDR2 SASEGT. The CDR3 is 16 residues long. V was shortened by 0 bases and J by 4 bases, with 15 bases between the two germline ends.

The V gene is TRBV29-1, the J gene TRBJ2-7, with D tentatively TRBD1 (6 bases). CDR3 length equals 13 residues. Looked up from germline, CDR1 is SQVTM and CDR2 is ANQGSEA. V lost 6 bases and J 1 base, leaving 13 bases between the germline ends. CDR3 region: CSVRATGSYEQYF. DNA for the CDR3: TGCAGCGTGAGGGCGACAGGTTCCTACGAGCAGTACTTC.

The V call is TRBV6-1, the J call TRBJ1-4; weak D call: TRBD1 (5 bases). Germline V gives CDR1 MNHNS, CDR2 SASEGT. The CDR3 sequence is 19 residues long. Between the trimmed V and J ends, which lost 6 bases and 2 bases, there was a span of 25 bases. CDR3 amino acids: CASRGEYPEIVATNEKLFF. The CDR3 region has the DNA TGTGCCAGCAGGGGGGAGTATCCGGAGATCGTGGCGACTAATGAAAAACTGTTTTTT.

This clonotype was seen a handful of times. This CDR3 is CSGKAGTEAFF. CDR3 bases: TGCAGCGGAAAGGCCGGCACTGAAGCTTTCTTT. The genes are TRBV29-1 and TRBJ1-1, with no clear D. CDR3 length: 11 amino acids. Germline V gene lookup returns CDR1 SQVTM and CDR2 ANQGSEA. V lost 7 bases to trimming and J lost 4 bases, with 10 bases between them.

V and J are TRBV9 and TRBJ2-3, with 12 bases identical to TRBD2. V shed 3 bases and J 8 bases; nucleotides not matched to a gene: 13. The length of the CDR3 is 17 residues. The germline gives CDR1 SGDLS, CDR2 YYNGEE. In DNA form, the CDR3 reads TGTGCCAGCAGCGCAGAGGGGCTAGCGGGAGGGCCTATTACGCAGTATTTT. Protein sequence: CASSAEGLAGGPITQYF.

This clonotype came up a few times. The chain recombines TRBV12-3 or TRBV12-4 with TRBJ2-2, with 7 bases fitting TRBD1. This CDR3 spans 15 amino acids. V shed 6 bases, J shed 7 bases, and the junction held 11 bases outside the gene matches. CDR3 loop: CASRWDSSTGGELFF. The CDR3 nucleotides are TGTGCCAGCAGATGGGACAGCAGTACAGGCGGGGAGCTGTTTTTT.

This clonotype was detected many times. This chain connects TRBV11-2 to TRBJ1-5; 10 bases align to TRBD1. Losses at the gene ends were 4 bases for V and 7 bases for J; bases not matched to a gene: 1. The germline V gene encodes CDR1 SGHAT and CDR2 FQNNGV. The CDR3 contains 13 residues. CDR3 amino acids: CASSSTGGQPQHF. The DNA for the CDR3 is TGTGCCAGCAGCTCGACAGGGGGCCAGCCCCAGCATTTT.

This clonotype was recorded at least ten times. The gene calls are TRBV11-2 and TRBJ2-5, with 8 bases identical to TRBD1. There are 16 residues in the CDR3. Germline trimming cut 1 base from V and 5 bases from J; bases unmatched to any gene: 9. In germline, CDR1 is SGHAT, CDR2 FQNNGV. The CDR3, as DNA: TGTGCCAGCAGCTTAGTCTCACAGGGGGTGAAGGAGACCCAGTACTTC. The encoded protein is CASSLVSQGVKETQYF.

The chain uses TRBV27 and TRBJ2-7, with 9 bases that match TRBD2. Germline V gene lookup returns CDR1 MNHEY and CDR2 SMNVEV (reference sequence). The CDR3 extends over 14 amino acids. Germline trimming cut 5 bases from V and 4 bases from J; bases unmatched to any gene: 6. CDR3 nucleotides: TGTGCCAGCAGTCTGAATAGCGGGAGTTACGAGCAGTACTTC. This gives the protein CASSLNSGSYEQYF.

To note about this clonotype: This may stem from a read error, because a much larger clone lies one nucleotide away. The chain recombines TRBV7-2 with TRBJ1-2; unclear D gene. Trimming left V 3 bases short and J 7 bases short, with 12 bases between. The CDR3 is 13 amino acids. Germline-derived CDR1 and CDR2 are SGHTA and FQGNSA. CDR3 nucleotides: TGTGCCAGCAGCTTTGGCAGCCGTTGTGGCTACACCTTC. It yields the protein CASSFGSRCGYTF.

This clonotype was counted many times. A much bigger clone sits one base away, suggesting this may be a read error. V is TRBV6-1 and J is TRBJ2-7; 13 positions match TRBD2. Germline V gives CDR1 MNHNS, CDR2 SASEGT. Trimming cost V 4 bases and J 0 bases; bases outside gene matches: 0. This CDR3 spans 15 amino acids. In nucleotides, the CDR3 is TGTGCCAGCAGTGGGACTAGCGGGAGCTCCTACGAGCAGTACTTC. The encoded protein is CASSGTSGSSYEQYF.

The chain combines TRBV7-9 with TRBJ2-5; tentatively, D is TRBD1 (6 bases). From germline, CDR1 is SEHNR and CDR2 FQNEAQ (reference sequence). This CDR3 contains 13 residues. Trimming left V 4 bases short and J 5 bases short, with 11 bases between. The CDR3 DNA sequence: TGTGCCAGCAGCTCCAGACAGGTGGAGACCCAGTACTTC. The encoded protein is CASSSRQVETQYF. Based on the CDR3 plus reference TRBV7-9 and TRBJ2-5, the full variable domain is DTGVSQNPRHKITKRGQNVTFRCDPISEHNRLYWYRQTLGQGPEFLTYFQNEAQLEKSRLLSDRFSAERPKGSFSTLEIQRTEQGDSAMYLCASSSRQVETQYFGPGTRLLVL.

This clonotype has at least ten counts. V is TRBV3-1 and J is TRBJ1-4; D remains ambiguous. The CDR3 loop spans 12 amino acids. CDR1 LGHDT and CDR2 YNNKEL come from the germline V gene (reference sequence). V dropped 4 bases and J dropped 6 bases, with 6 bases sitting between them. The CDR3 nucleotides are TGTGCCAGCAGCCCACAAGATGAAAAACTGTTTTTT. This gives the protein CASSPQDEKLFF. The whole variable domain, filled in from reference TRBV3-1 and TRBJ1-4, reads DTAVSQTPKYLVTQMGNDKSIKCEQNLGHDTMYWYKQDSKKFLKIMFSYNNKELIINETVPNRFSPKSPDKAHLNLHINSLELGDSAVYFCASSPQDEKLFFGSGTQLSVL.

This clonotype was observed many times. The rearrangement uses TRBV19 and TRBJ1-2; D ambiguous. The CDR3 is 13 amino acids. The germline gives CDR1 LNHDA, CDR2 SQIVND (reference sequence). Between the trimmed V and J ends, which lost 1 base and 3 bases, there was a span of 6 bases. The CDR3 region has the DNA TGTGCCAGTAGTATAGGGGTCGACTATGGCTACACCTTC. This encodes CASSIGVDYGYTF.

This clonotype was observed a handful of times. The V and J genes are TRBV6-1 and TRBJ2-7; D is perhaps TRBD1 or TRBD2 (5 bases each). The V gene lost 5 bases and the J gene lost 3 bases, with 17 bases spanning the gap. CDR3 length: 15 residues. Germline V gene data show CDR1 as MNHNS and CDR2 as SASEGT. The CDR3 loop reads CASSHPGTQGYEQYF. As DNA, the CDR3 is TGTGCCAGCAGTCACCCCGGGACCCAAGGCTACGAGCAGTACTTC.